This is a list of T cell receptor beta chains from one sample in a study of blood T cell repertoires in COVID-19. Repertoires were generated with immunoSEQ multiplex PCR, while TCRdb's copy carries only in-frame clones and drops some. The sample holds approximately 50,000 clones, approximately 83% seen once. Sequenced input: peripheral blood. The receptors come from a human donor in a cohort sampled during active COVID-19. CDR3s include the opening cysteine and the closing phenylalanine or tryptophan. D genes are given only for firm matches. Expanded clones are given a class, and other clones once, few, many or no size at all.

clone size: NA; V gene: TRBV7-9; D gene: TRBD2; J gene: TRBJ2-3; CDR3 protein: CASSSRGGQTDTQYF; CDR3 DNA: TGTGCCAGCAGCTCCCGGGGAGGGCAGACAGATACGCAGTATTTT
clone size: NA; V gene: TRBV6-5; D gene: NA; J gene: TRBJ2-3; CDR3 protein: CASSLFPRTDTQYF; CDR3 DNA: TGTGCCAGCAGTCTCTTTCCTCGCACAGATACGCAGTATTTT
clone size: NA; V gene: TRBV29-1; D gene: TRBD2; J gene: TRBJ2-3; CDR3 protein: CSVGGGPSTDTQYF; CDR3 DNA: TGCAGCGTCGGGGGGGGCCCTAGCACAGATACGCAGTATTTT
clone size: once; V gene: TRBV7-9; D gene: NA; J gene: TRBJ1-6; CDR3 protein: CASTLSRRFLHF; CDR3 DNA: TGTGCCAGCACCCTGTCAAGGCGGTTCCTCCACTTT
clone size: NA; V gene: TRBV9; D gene: NA; J gene: TRBJ2-3; CDR3 protein: CASSPRAGLPTDTQYF; CDR3 DNA: TGTGCCAGCAGCCCGAGGGCTGGGCTTCCCACAGATACGCAGTATTTT
clone size: few; V gene: TRBV29-1; D gene: NA; J gene: TRBJ2-2; CDR3 protein: CSVKGPGEVTGELFF; CDR3 DNA: TGCAGCGTTAAAGGTCCCGGGGAGGTCACCGGGGAGCTGTTTTTT
clone size: few; V gene: TRBV2; D gene: NA; J gene: TRBJ1-2; CDR3 protein: CASSDWEGYTF; CDR3 DNA: TGTGCCAGCAGTGACTGGGAGGGCTACACCTTC
clone size: NA; V gene: TRBV14; D gene: NA; J gene: TRBJ2-2; CDR3 protein: CASSPQHTGELFF; CDR3 DNA: TGTGCCAGCAGCCCTCAACATACCGGGGAGCTGTTTTTT
clone size: NA; V gene: TRBV5-6; D gene: TRBD1; J gene: TRBJ1-4; CDR3 protein: CASSLGDRNEKLFF; CDR3 DNA: TGTGCCAGCAGCTTGGGGGACAGAAATGAAAAACTGTTTTTT
clone size: NA; V gene: TRBV4-1; D gene: NA; J gene: TRBJ1-6; CDR3 protein: CASSQDKGVNSPLHF; CDR3 DNA: TGCGCCAGCAGCCAAGATAAAGGGGTAAATTCACCCCTCCACTTT
clone size: NA; V gene: TRBV7-2; D gene: NA; J gene: TRBJ2-7; CDR3 protein: CASVRDIRSYEQYF; CDR3 DNA: TGTGCCAGCGTCCGGGACATTCGCTCCTACGAGCAGTACTTC
clone size: NA; V gene: TRBV2; D gene: NA; J gene: TRBJ1-2; CDR3 protein: CATSGRGALGYTF; CDR3 DNA: TGTGCCACCTCAGGTCGGGGGGCGCTTGGCTACACCTTC
clone size: NA; V gene: TRBV4-1; D gene: TRBD2; J gene: TRBJ2-1; CDR3 protein: CASSQEGFSGGANYNEQFF; CDR3 DNA: TGCGCCAGCAGCCAAGAAGGGTTTAGCGGGGGGGCGAACTACAATGAGCAGTTCTTC
clone size: NA; V gene: TRBV2; D gene: NA; J gene: TRBJ2-6; CDR3 protein: CASSDRSGANVLTF; CDR3 DNA: TGTGCCAGCAGTGACCGGTCTGGGGCCAACGTCCTGACTTTC
clone size: NA; V gene: TRBV5-1; D gene: NA; J gene: TRBJ1-6; CDR3 protein: CASTLDSSYNSPLHF; CDR3 DNA: TGCGCCAGCACCCTCGACAGCTCCTATAATTCACCCCTCCACTTT
clone size: NA; V gene: TRBV19; D gene: NA; J gene: TRBJ1-2; CDR3 protein: CASTSGWGGEVYGYTF; CDR3 DNA: TGTGCCAGTACCTCCGGGTGGGGGGGCGAGGTCTATGGCTACACCTTC
clone size: NA; V gene: TRBV27; D gene: NA; J gene: TRBJ1-1; CDR3 protein: CASSLSIYGGNTEAFF; CDR3 DNA: TGTGCCAGCAGTTTAAGCATATACGGTGGGAACACTGAAGCTTTCTTT
clone size: NA; V gene: TRBV28; D gene: NA; J gene: TRBJ2-7; CDR3 protein: CASSESIPPYEQYF; CDR3 DNA: TGTGCCAGCAGTGAGAGTATACCTCCCTACGAGCAGTACTTC
clone size: few; V gene: TRBV7-2; D gene: NA; J gene: TRBJ1-1; CDR3 protein: CASSLGAYTEAFF; CDR3 DNA: TGTGCCAGCAGCTTAGGGGCCTACACTGAAGCTTTCTTT
clone size: medium-sized; V gene: TRBV27; D gene: NA; J gene: TRBJ2-3; CDR3 protein: CASSSTSPTTDTQYF; CDR3 DNA: TGTGCCAGCAGTTCCACTAGCCCTACTACAGATACGCAGTATTTT
clone size: NA; V gene: TRBV24-1; D gene: TRBD2; J gene: TRBJ2-1; CDR3 protein: CATSDSGTSGRVKQFF; CDR3 DNA: TGTGCCACCAGTGATTCCGGGACTAGCGGGAGGGTTAAGCAGTTCTTC
clone size: NA; V gene: TRBV5-1; D gene: NA; J gene: TRBJ1-1; CDR3 protein: CASSLARGGDTEAFF; CDR3 DNA: TGCGCCAGCAGCTTGGCCAGGGGAGGGGACACTGAAGCTTTCTTT
clone size: NA; V gene: TRBV7-9; D gene: TRBD1; J gene: TRBJ2-5; CDR3 protein: CASSPPLDRGLAETQYF; CDR3 DNA: TGTGCCAGCAGCCCCCCTCTGGACAGGGGGCTTGCAGAGACCCAGTACTTC
clone size: NA; V gene: TRBV5-1; D gene: NA; J gene: TRBJ1-1; CDR3 protein: CASSLGDKMSEAFF; CDR3 DNA: TGCGCCAGCAGCTTGGGAGACAAGATGTCTGAAGCTTTCTTT
clone size: NA; V gene: TRBV6-2/TRBV6-3; D gene: NA; J gene: TRBJ1-1; CDR3 protein: CASSIQGPNTEAFF; CDR3 DNA: TGTGCCAGCAGTATACAGGGCCCGAACACTGAAGCTTTCTTT
clone size: NA; V gene: TRBV7-9; D gene: NA; J gene: TRBJ2-7; CDR3 protein: CASSYITGSYEQYF; CDR3 DNA: TGTGCCAGCAGCTACATAACAGGGTCCTACGAGCAGTACTTC
clone size: NA; V gene: TRBV4-3; D gene: TRBD2; J gene: TRBJ2-7; CDR3 protein: CASSQGGGSPYEQYF; CDR3 DNA: TGCGCCAGCAGCCAAGGAGGCGGGAGCCCCTACGAGCAGTACTTC
clone size: NA; V gene: TRBV5-1; D gene: NA; J gene: TRBJ2-7; CDR3 protein: CASSSTGQTYEQYF; CDR3 DNA: TGCGCCAGCAGCTCAACTGGACAGACCTACGAGCAGTACTTC
clone size: NA; V gene: TRBV4-1; D gene: TRBD2; J gene: TRBJ2-5; CDR3 protein: CASSQVGGRIPETQYF; CDR3 DNA: TGCGCCAGCAGCCAAGTGGGCGGGAGGATCCCAGAGACCCAGTACTTC
clone size: NA; V gene: TRBV29-1; D gene: NA; J gene: TRBJ1-5; CDR3 protein: CSAADGKNQPQHF; CDR3 DNA: TGCAGCGCTGCAGACGGGAAAAATCAGCCCCAGCATTTT
clone size: NA; V gene: TRBV7-3; D gene: NA; J gene: TRBJ2-1; CDR3 protein: CASSSWESSYNEQFF; CDR3 DNA: TGTGCCAGCAGCTCTTGGGAGAGCTCCTACAATGAGCAGTTCTTC
clone size: NA; V gene: TRBV7-8; D gene: NA; J gene: TRBJ2-2; CDR3 protein: CASSFSVVTGELFF; CDR3 DNA: TGTGCCAGCAGCTTTTCGGTTGTCACCGGGGAGCTGTTTTTT
clone size: NA; V gene: TRBV5-1; D gene: NA; J gene: TRBJ1-4; CDR3 protein: CASSLGAGTTNEKLFF; CDR3 DNA: TGCGCCAGCAGCCTAGGGGCGGGGACAACTAATGAAAAACTGTTTTTT
clone size: NA; V gene: TRBV15; D gene: NA; J gene: TRBJ2-1; CDR3 protein: CATSRDIRSYNEQFF; CDR3 DNA: TGTGCCACCAGCAGAGATATCCGCTCCTACAATGAGCAGTTCTTC
clone size: NA; V gene: TRBV6-6; D gene: NA; J gene: TRBJ1-4; CDR3 protein: CASSYWTGHPNEKLFF; CDR3 DNA: TGTGCCAGCAGTTACTGGACGGGACACCCAAATGAAAAACTGTTTTTT
clone size: NA; V gene: TRBV3-1/TRBV3-2; D gene: NA; J gene: TRBJ1-1; CDR3 protein: CASSHFQVMNTEAFF; CDR3 DNA: TGTGCCAGCAGCCACTTTCAGGTAATGAACACTGAAGCTTTCTTT
clone size: NA; V gene: TRBV19; D gene: TRBD2; J gene: TRBJ2-2; CDR3 protein: CASSIGIKEREARTGELFF; CDR3 DNA: TGTGCCAGTAGTATAGGTATAAAGGAGCGGGAGGCGAGAACCGGGGAGCTGTTTTTT
clone size: NA; V gene: TRBV11-2; D gene: NA; J gene: TRBJ1-6; CDR3 protein: CASSLEFRGSPLHF; CDR3 DNA: TGTGCCAGCAGCTTGGAGTTCAGGGGTTCACCCCTCCACTTT
clone size: NA; V gene: TRBV5-1; D gene: TRBD1; J gene: TRBJ1-5; CDR3 protein: CASSPGTGTQPQHF; CDR3 DNA: TGCGCCAGCAGCCCAGGGACAGGGACTCAGCCCCAGCATTTT
clone size: NA; V gene: TRBV27; D gene: NA; J gene: TRBJ1-2; CDR3 protein: CASRIQGSGYGYTF; CDR3 DNA: TGTGCCAGCAGGATACAGGGCAGTGGCTATGGCTACACCTTC
clone size: NA; V gene: TRBV28; D gene: NA; J gene: TRBJ1-2; CDR3 protein: CASRSGQANYGYTF; CDR3 DNA: TGTGCCAGCAGGTCTGGGCAGGCGAACTATGGCTACACCTTC
clone size: few; V gene: TRBV6-2/TRBV6-3; D gene: TRBD2; J gene: TRBJ2-1; CDR3 protein: CASSYSNLGRAVFF; CDR3 DNA: TGTGCCAGCAGTTACTCGAATCTCGGGAGGGCCGTTTTCTTC
clone size: NA; V gene: TRBV29-1; D gene: TRBD1; J gene: TRBJ2-3; CDR3 protein: CSAGGQVGDTQYF; CDR3 DNA: TGCAGCGCTGGGGGACAGGTGGGTGATACGCAGTATTTT